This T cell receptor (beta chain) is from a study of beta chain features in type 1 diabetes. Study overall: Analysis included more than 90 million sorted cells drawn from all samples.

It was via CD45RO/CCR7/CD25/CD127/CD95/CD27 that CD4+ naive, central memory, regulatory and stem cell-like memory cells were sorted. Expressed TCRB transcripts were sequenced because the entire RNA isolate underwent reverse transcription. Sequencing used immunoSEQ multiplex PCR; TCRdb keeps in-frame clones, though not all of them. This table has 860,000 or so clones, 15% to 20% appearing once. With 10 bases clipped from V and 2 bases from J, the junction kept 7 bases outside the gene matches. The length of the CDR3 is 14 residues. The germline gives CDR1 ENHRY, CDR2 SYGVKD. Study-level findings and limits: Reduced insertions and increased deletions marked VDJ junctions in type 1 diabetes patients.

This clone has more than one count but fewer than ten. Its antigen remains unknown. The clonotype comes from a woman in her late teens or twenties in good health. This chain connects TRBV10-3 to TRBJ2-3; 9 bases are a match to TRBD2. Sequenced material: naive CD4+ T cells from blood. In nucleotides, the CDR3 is TGTGCCACTATGACTAGCGGAGACACAGATACGCAGTATTTT. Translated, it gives CATMTSGDTDTQYF.